These 19 T cell receptor beta chains were all obtained from the same sample, sequenced in a study of T-cell reconstitution after alpha-beta-depleted transplantation in children (dated by TCRdb to about 2016). The sample's treatment or condition, from its label and the paper: allogeneic hematopoietic cell transplantation with graft depleted of TCRalphabeta T cells and CD19 B cells. Libraries came from PCR. TCRdb shows the sequencer as Illumina HiSeq 2500. Molecular barcoding was employed in the preparation of TCR libraries, with unique molecular identifiers being used to normalize TCRbeta repertoire quantification. TCRdb trimmed public reads at Q25 via fastp, called clones via MiXCR and kept in-frame beta chains. Entries that share a CDR3 protein sequence are merged under the most common genes and DNA. This sample comprises some 830,000 distinct CDR3 sequences, roughly 15% of them detected only once. Of the sample, around 5.3% falls within the top ten clones.

The source was PBMCs, mostly from graft donor cells, collected 360 days after TCRalphabeta/CD19-depleted stem cell transplant. The receptors were sampled from a male patient between 5 and 17 years old who had a stem cell transplant for acute lymphoblastic leukemia, so the T cells may come from the graft donor.

This clonotype showed up just a few times. The chain carries TRBV9 and TRBJ2-7, with TRBD1 matching 10 bases. Per the germline V gene, CDR1 is SGDLS and CDR2 is YYNGEE. The CDR3 sequence is 15 residues long. Trimming took 3 bases from V and 7 from J; bases not matched to a gene: 10. This CDR3 is CASSAQWTGGDEQYF. For the CDR3, the DNA is TGTGCCAGCAGCGCCCAATGGACAGGGGGGGATGAGCAGTACTTC.

The chain uses TRBV9 and TRBJ1-3; unclear D gene. Trimming took 0 bases from V and 0 from J, leaving 7 bases between them. The CDR3 is 15 amino acids. Germline CDR1 and CDR2: SGDLS and YYNGEE. CDR3 residues: CASSVGAFSGNTIYF. In DNA, the CDR3 is TGTGCCAGCAGCGTAGGGGCCTTCTCTGGAAACACCATATATTTT.

The gene calls are TRBV7-8 and TRBJ1-1; D might be TRBD1 (6 bases). Trimming took off 5 bases at V and 10 bases at J, with 11 bases between the two ends. There are 11 residues in the CDR3. From germline, CDR1 is SGHVS and CDR2 FQNEAQ. The CDR3 here is CASSLRGRAFF. CDR3 coding DNA: TGTGCCAGCAGCCTTAGGGGGAGAGCTTTCTTT.

In this sample, this clonotype turned up a few times. The chain recombines TRBV5-4 with TRBJ2-1, with a weak D call TRBD2 (6 bases). The V end lost 2 bases, the J end lost 1 base, and 22 bases lay between the germline ends. From germline, CDR1 is SGHNT and CDR2 YYREEE (reference sequence). The CDR3 spans 19 residues. The CDR3 nucleotides read TGTGCCAGCAGCTTTTATAGGGTTGGAGGGAGAGGGTCCTACAATGAGCAGTTCTTC. This codes for CASSFYRVGGRGSYNEQFF.

The V and J genes are TRBV5-6 and TRBJ2-7, with D perhaps TRBD2 (5 bases). The germline V gene encodes CDR1 SGHDT and CDR2 YYEEEE. V was cut by 4 bases and J by 6 bases, with 20 bases left in between. The CDR3 is made up of 15 amino acids. CDR3 bases: TGTGCCAGCAGCGGGCTTGAGGGTAGTCCCCTCGAGCAGTACTTC. As protein: CASSGLEGSPLEQYF.

This rearrangement joins TRBV20-1 to TRBJ2-3, with 7 bases matching TRBD2. V lost 2 bases, J lost 0 bases, and 5 bases stayed unmatched. Germline V lookup: CDR1 DFQATT, CDR2 SNEGSKA (reference sequence). The CDR3 runs to 15 residues. Here the CDR3 DNA reads TGCAGTGCTAGACTAGCGGCAAAAAGCACAGATACGCAGTATTTT. Translated: CSARLAAKSTDTQYF.

This clonotype was counted only a few times. The chain has TRBV12-3 or TRBV12-4 and TRBJ2-3; D possibly corresponds to TRBD1 (5 bases). The CDR3 sequence is 14 residues long. Trimming left V 3 bases short and J 2 bases short, with 9 bases between. CDR3 sequence (DNA): TGTGCCAGCAGTTTGACAGAAGCCACAGATACGCAGTATTTT. This sequence encodes CASSLTEATDTQYF.

V usage is TRBV20-1 and J usage is TRBJ2-1; TRBD2 agrees at 11 bases. The CDR3 length is 14 residues. Germline V gene sequence: CDR1 DFQATT, CDR2 SNEGSKA (reference sequence). The trim removed 1 base at V and 8 bases at J, leaving 4 bases unmatched. CDR3 nucleotide sequence: TGCAGTGCTAGAGTTAGCGGGAGGGCCCATGAGCAGTTCTTC. It translates to CSARVSGRAHEQFF.

CDR3 residues: CASIGGGTNEQFF. CDR3 nucleotide sequence: TGTGCCAGCATTGGGGGAGGGACCAATGAGCAGTTCTTC. The chain uses TRBV7-9 and TRBJ2-1; 7 nucleotides agree with TRBD2. V lost 7 bases and J lost 6; bases outside the gene matches: 6. In germline, CDR1 is SEHNR, CDR2 FQNEAQ (reference sequence). The CDR3 is 13 residues long.

This chain connects TRBV29-1 to TRBJ2-1, with D perhaps matching TRBD1 (5 bases). From germline, CDR1 is SQVTM and CDR2 ANQGSEA. V shed 7 bases and J shed 6 bases, with 10 bases lying between them. The CDR3 is made up of 11 amino acids. The CDR3 nucleotides are TGCAGCGAGGGGCAAACCAATGAGCAGTTCTTC. Translation gives CSEGQTNEQFF.

This clonotype was observed a few times. The V and J genes are TRBV7-8 and TRBJ2-2, with D possibly being TRBD1 or TRBD2 (5 bases each). The CDR3 consists of 15 residues. Trimming pared 5 bases from V and 3 bases from J, leaving 13 bases between. CDR1 is SGHVS, CDR2 FQNEAQ, per germline. CDR3: CASSRGELYTGELFF. CDR3 DNA: TGTGCCAGCAGCAGAGGGGAGTTGTACACCGGGGAGCTGTTTTTT.

The table lists this clonotype with a few counts. The V and J genes are TRBV5-6 and TRBJ2-3, with 9 bases fitting TRBD1. Trimming removed 3 bases from V and 6 bases from J; junction bases left unmatched: 5. Germline loops: CDR1 SGHDT, CDR2 YYEEEE. CDR3 size: 14 residues. DNA for the CDR3: TGTGCCAGCAGCTGGGGGACAGGGTTCGATACGCAGTATTTT. It yields the protein CASSWGTGFDTQYF.

This clonotype has more than one count but fewer than ten. This chain connects TRBV7-3 to TRBJ2-5; TRBD2 matches at 14 bases. The CDR3 has 17 amino acids. Germline CDR1 is SGHTA and CDR2 is FQGTGA. V lost 5 bases to trimming and J lost 2 bases; unmatched junction nucleotides: 7. CDR3 nucleotide sequence: TGTGCCAGCAGCGCCGGACTAGCGGGAGGAGTGCAAGAGACCCAGTACTTC. The encoded protein is CASSAGLAGGVQETQYF.

The CDR3 region is CATSRTESGEQFF. The DNA for the CDR3 is TGTGCCACCAGCAGAACTGAGTCGGGGGAGCAGTTCTTC. The chain joins TRBV15 to TRBJ2-1, with D maybe TRBD2 (5 bases). CDR3 length equals 13 residues. The germline V gene encodes CDR1 LNHNV and CDR2 YYDKDF (reference sequence). Trimming left V 2 bases short and J 10 bases short, with 12 bases between.

The genes are TRBV12-3 or TRBV12-4 and TRBJ1-2; 8 bases align to TRBD1. J gave up 7 bases and V 2 bases, and 15 bases lay outside the gene matches. The CDR3 runs 17 residues. The CDR3 DNA sequence: TGTGCCAGCAGTTTACCGCCCGGCCGACAGGGGTTGGTTGGCTACACCTTC. Amino acids: CASSLPPGRQGLVGYTF.

This clonotype was detected many times. This chain joins TRBV29-1 and TRBJ2-5; 7 bases are a match to TRBD2. The V segment lost 5 bases and the J segment 2 bases; nucleotides outside the gene matches: 5. CDR3 length equals 13 residues. CDR1 is SQVTM and CDR2 is ANQGSEA in the germline V gene. CDR3 region: CSVSGTLQETQYF. The CDR3, as DNA: TGCAGCGTTAGCGGGACGCTACAAGAGACCCAGTACTTC.

This clonotype was observed a few times. V usage is TRBV5-1 and J usage is TRBJ1-1; D remains unclear. The germline V and J ends were trimmed by 3 bases and 1 base, with 10 bases remaining between them. Per germline, CDR1 SGHRS and CDR2 YFSETQ. The CDR3 loop spans 14 amino acids. CDR3 amino acids: CASSSTWPNTEAFF. For the CDR3, the DNA is TGCGCCAGCAGCTCTACCTGGCCGAACACTGAAGCTTTCTTT.

The chain is built from TRBV19 and TRBJ2-4, with D tentatively TRBD2 (5 bases). The germline V gene has CDR1 LNHDA and CDR2 SQIVND (reference sequence). The CDR3 has 16 residues. Trimming removed 1 base at V and 0 bases at J, with 10 bases between. The chain's CDR3 is CASSIAGTRAKNIQYF. The CDR3 DNA reads as TGTGCCAGTAGTATAGCGGGTACTAGAGCCAAAAACATTCAGTACTTC.

This clonotype appeared a few times. The V and J genes are TRBV18 and TRBJ2-3; no clear D gene. With 10 bases removed from V and 5 bases from J, the gap between germline ends came to 16 bases. This CDR3 contains 13 residues. From germline, CDR1 is KGHSH and CDR2 LQKENI. The DNA of the CDR3 is TGTGCCACCTCTCCGAACTTTCTAGATACGCAGTATTTT. Protein product: CATSPNFLDTQYF.